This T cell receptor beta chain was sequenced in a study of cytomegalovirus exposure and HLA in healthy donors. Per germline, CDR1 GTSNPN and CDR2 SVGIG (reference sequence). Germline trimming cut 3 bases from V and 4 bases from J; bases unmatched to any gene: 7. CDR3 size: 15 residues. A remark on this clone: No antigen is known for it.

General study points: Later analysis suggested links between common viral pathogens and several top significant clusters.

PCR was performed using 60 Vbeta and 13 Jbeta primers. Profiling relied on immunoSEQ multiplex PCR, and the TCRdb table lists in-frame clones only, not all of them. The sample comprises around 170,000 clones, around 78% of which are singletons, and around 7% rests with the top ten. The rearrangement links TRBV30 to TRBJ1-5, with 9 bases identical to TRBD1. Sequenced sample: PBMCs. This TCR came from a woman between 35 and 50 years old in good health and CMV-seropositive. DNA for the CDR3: TGTGCCTGGAGCCCGGGACAGGGTGAAAATCAGCCCCAGCATTTT. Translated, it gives CAWSPGQGENQPQHF. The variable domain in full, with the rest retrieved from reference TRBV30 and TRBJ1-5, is SQTIHQWPATLVQPVGSPLSLECTVEGTSNPNLYWYRQAAGRGLQLLFYSVGIGQISSEVPQNLSASRPQDRQFILSSKKLLLSDSGFYLCAWSPGQGENQPQHFGDGTRLSIL.